The rows below give T cell receptor beta chains drawn from one sample of a study of blood T cell repertoires in COVID-19. Clones were sequenced by immunoSEQ multiplex PCR, and TCRdb holds only the in-frame ones, with some missing. The sample has some 300,000 clones, 75% to 90% seen once. Source material: PBMCs or T cells enriched from blood (not recorded which). The origin of the receptors is a woman between 35 and 50 years old who had recovered from COVID-19. Each CDR3 is given with its conserved first and last residue. A D gene is named only where the DNA matches it firmly. Size values are once, few and many counts, or a class for expanded clones, and some rows have none.

j_call: TRBJ2-3; v_call: TRBV29-1; d_call: -; clone_size: -; cdr3_nt: TGCAGCGCCGTCCCAAGCGCTAGCACAGATACGCAGTATTTT; cdr3_aa: CSAVPSASTDTQYF
j_call: TRBJ1-2; v_call: TRBV2; d_call: -; clone_size: -; cdr3_nt: TGTGCCAGCAGTGACACAGGGTCCGTCCGTGGCTACACCTTC; cdr3_aa: CASSDTGSVRGYTF
j_call: TRBJ2-2; v_call: TRBV9; d_call: -; clone_size: -; cdr3_nt: TGTGCCAGCAGCGCCTCCCCCTATCGTCGGAACACCGGGGAGCTGTTTTTT; cdr3_aa: CASSASPYRRNTGELFF
j_call: TRBJ2-1; v_call: TRBV9; d_call: -; clone_size: -; cdr3_nt: TGTGCCAGCAGCGGACCAGGTGGAAGTGAGCAGTTCTTC; cdr3_aa: CASSGPGGSEQFF
j_call: TRBJ1-1; v_call: TRBV4-2; d_call: -; clone_size: -; cdr3_nt: TGTGCCAGCAGCCAAGTTATAGAAAACACTGAAGCTTTCTTT; cdr3_aa: CASSQVIENTEAFF
j_call: TRBJ2-7; v_call: TRBV14; d_call: TRBD2; clone_size: -; cdr3_nt: TGTGCCAGCAGCCAAGTTACGGGGGGTTCCTACGAGCAGTACTTC; cdr3_aa: CASSQVTGGSYEQYF
j_call: TRBJ2-7; v_call: TRBV6-5; d_call: -; clone_size: -; cdr3_nt: TGTGCCAGCAGCCCCATCAGGGGCCTGGGGTACGAGCAGTACTTC; cdr3_aa: CASSPIRGLGYEQYF
j_call: TRBJ2-1; v_call: TRBV7-2; d_call: TRBD1; clone_size: -; cdr3_nt: TGTGCCAGCAGCCCCTCGGGACAGTATCTCGACAATGAGCAGTTCTTC; cdr3_aa: CASSPSGQYLDNEQFF
j_call: TRBJ2-3; v_call: TRBV19; d_call: TRBD2; clone_size: -; cdr3_nt: TGTGCCAGTAGTATAGGGGCGGGGGGCAGCACAGATACGCAGTATTTT; cdr3_aa: CASSIGAGGSTDTQYF
j_call: TRBJ2-7; v_call: TRBV30; d_call: TRBD1; clone_size: once; cdr3_nt: TGTGCCTCCCGGGGGACAGGGATGTACTACGAGCAGTACTTC; cdr3_aa: CASRGTGMYYEQYF
j_call: TRBJ2-2; v_call: TRBV14; d_call: TRBD2; clone_size: -; cdr3_nt: TGTGCCAGCAGCCCGACTAGCGGGGGGAACACCGGGGAGCTGTTTTTT; cdr3_aa: CASSPTSGGNTGELFF
j_call: TRBJ1-2; v_call: TRBV6-1; d_call: -; clone_size: -; cdr3_nt: TGTGCCAGCAGTGAGGCGGGCGGCGAGAGCTACACCTTC; cdr3_aa: CASSEAGGESYTF
j_call: TRBJ1-5; v_call: TRBV10-3; d_call: -; clone_size: once; cdr3_nt: TGTGCCATCAGTGAGTCCCACAATCAGCCCCAGCATTTT; cdr3_aa: CAISESHNQPQHF
j_call: TRBJ1-6; v_call: TRBV19; d_call: TRBD1; clone_size: -; cdr3_nt: TGTGCCAGTAGTCCAGGACAGGGGGCCAATAATTCACCCCTCCACTTT; cdr3_aa: CASSPGQGANNSPLHF
j_call: TRBJ2-5; v_call: TRBV18; d_call: TRBD2; clone_size: -; cdr3_nt: TGTGCCAGCTCACCACAAGCGGGAGAAGAGACCCAGTACTTC; cdr3_aa: CASSPQAGEETQYF
j_call: TRBJ2-5; v_call: TRBV7-3; d_call: -; clone_size: -; cdr3_nt: TGTGCCAGCAGCTTATATACGGAGGAGACCCAGTACTTC; cdr3_aa: CASSLYTEETQYF
j_call: TRBJ1-4; v_call: TRBV5-1; d_call: -; clone_size: -; cdr3_nt: TGCGCCAGCAGCCCATATGCCAGGGGAACTAATGAAAAACTGTTTTTT; cdr3_aa: CASSPYARGTNEKLFF
j_call: TRBJ2-4; v_call: TRBV9; d_call: -; clone_size: -; cdr3_nt: TGTGCCAGCAGCGCGTCTATGACGGAGGAAAACATTCAGTACTTC; cdr3_aa: CASSASMTEENIQYF
j_call: TRBJ1-5; v_call: TRBV29-1; d_call: -; clone_size: -; cdr3_nt: TGCAGCGTCATCCGGGACACCAATCAGCCCCAGCATTTT; cdr3_aa: CSVIRDTNQPQHF
j_call: TRBJ1-4; v_call: TRBV5-1; d_call: TRBD1; clone_size: -; cdr3_nt: TGCGCCAGCAGCCAGACAGGGGAAAAACTGTTTTTT; cdr3_aa: CASSQTGEKLFF
j_call: TRBJ2-7; v_call: TRBV5-1; d_call: TRBD2; clone_size: once; cdr3_nt: TGCGCCAGCAGCTTGGTACTAGCGGCCTACGAGCAGTACTTC; cdr3_aa: CASSLVLAAYEQYF
j_call: TRBJ1-1; v_call: TRBV18; d_call: -; clone_size: once; cdr3_nt: TGTGCCAGCTCGCAGGTAAACACTGAAGCTTTCTTT; cdr3_aa: CASSQVNTEAFF
j_call: TRBJ2-3; v_call: TRBV4-3; d_call: -; clone_size: -; cdr3_nt: TGCGCCAGCAGCCAAGATCACAACGCCGAGATCGCGGGCACAGATACGCAGTATTTT; cdr3_aa: CASSQDHNAEIAGTDTQYF
j_call: TRBJ2-7; v_call: TRBV25-1; d_call: -; clone_size: -; cdr3_nt: TGTGCCAGCAGTGGGTATGGCCGCTACGAGCAGTACTTC; cdr3_aa: CASSGYGRYEQYF
j_call: TRBJ1-3; v_call: TRBV30; d_call: -; clone_size: -; cdr3_nt: TGTGCCTGGAATGCGGGCTCCAGCTCTGGAAACACCATATATTTT; cdr3_aa: CAWNAGSSSGNTIYF
j_call: TRBJ2-2; v_call: TRBV7-2; d_call: -; clone_size: -; cdr3_nt: TGTGCCAGCAGCTCCAGAGTTAGCCCCGGGGAGCTGTTTTTT; cdr3_aa: CASSSRVSPGELFF
j_call: TRBJ1-1; v_call: TRBV9; d_call: TRBD1; clone_size: -; cdr3_nt: TGTGCCAGCAGCGGGAGAAAGGGACAGGGGGCATCGAACACTGAAGCTTTCTTT; cdr3_aa: CASSGRKGQGASNTEAFF
j_call: TRBJ1-5; v_call: TRBV21-1; d_call: -; clone_size: -; cdr3_nt: -; cdr3_aa: CASSKVWAGGNQPQHF
j_call: TRBJ1-1; v_call: TRBV3-1/TRBV3-2; d_call: -; clone_size: -; cdr3_nt: TGTGCCAGCAGCCAAGCCAGGGAAGCTTTCTTT; cdr3_aa: CASSQAREAFF
j_call: TRBJ1-2; v_call: TRBV20-1; d_call: -; clone_size: few; cdr3_nt: TGCAGTGCTAGTATTCCGGCGGCCTATGGCTACACCTTC; cdr3_aa: CSASIPAAYGYTF
j_call: TRBJ2-2; v_call: TRBV3-1/TRBV3-2; d_call: -; clone_size: -; cdr3_nt: TGTGCCAGCAGCCAAGTCCCGAGCACCGGGGAGCTGTTTTTT; cdr3_aa: CASSQVPSTGELFF
j_call: TRBJ1-4; v_call: TRBV2; d_call: TRBD1; clone_size: -; cdr3_nt: TGTGCCAGCAGTGACGACAGGGGGCTGGGGGAAAAACTGTTTTTT; cdr3_aa: CASSDDRGLGEKLFF
j_call: TRBJ1-4; v_call: TRBV3-1/TRBV3-2; d_call: -; clone_size: -; cdr3_nt: TGTGCCAGCAGCCCCTGGGAGGCCCCTTCGGAACTGTTTTTT; cdr3_aa: CASSPWEAPSELFF
j_call: TRBJ2-1; v_call: TRBV9; d_call: TRBD2; clone_size: -; cdr3_nt: TGTGCCAGCAGCGCTAGACTGGGACTAGCGGGCTCCTACAATGAGCAGTTCTTC; cdr3_aa: CASSARLGLAGSYNEQFF
j_call: TRBJ2-1; v_call: TRBV4-1; d_call: TRBD2; clone_size: -; cdr3_nt: TGCGCCAGCAGCCCAGCCAAGCGGGAGCTCGACAATGAGCAGTTCTTC; cdr3_aa: CASSPAKRELDNEQFF
j_call: TRBJ1-2; v_call: TRBV3-1/TRBV3-2; d_call: -; clone_size: -; cdr3_nt: TGTGCCAGCAGCCAAGATAGCGCAGAAACTCAGGGCTACACCTTC; cdr3_aa: CASSQDSAETQGYTF
j_call: TRBJ2-1; v_call: TRBV14; d_call: TRBD2; clone_size: few; cdr3_nt: TGTGCCAGCAGCCACCGGGGCGGGGGGAACTACAATGAGCAGTTCTTC; cdr3_aa: CASSHRGGGNYNEQFF
j_call: TRBJ2-1; v_call: TRBV10-3; d_call: -; clone_size: -; cdr3_nt: TGTGCCATCAGGGGCACCTTCTACAATGAGCAGTTCTTC; cdr3_aa: CAIRGTFYNEQFF
j_call: TRBJ1-3; v_call: TRBV3-1/TRBV3-2; d_call: TRBD1; clone_size: -; cdr3_nt: TGTGCCAGCAGCCGACAGGGACAGGGGCTTGGAAACACCATATATTTT; cdr3_aa: CASSRQGQGLGNTIYF
j_call: TRBJ1-5; v_call: TRBV30; d_call: TRBD1; clone_size: -; cdr3_nt: TGTGCCTGGAGTGGGGGGACAGGGGATCAGCCCCAGCATTTT; cdr3_aa: CAWSGGTGDQPQHF
j_call: TRBJ2-1; v_call: TRBV13; d_call: TRBD2; clone_size: -; cdr3_nt: TGTGCCAGCAGCTTAGAAGGGCTAGCGGACAATGAGCAGTTCTTC; cdr3_aa: CASSLEGLADNEQFF
j_call: TRBJ1-2; v_call: TRBV5-4; d_call: -; clone_size: -; cdr3_nt: TGTGCCAGCAGCTTGGAACAGTCTAACTATGGCTACACCTTC; cdr3_aa: CASSLEQSNYGYTF
j_call: TRBJ1-2; v_call: TRBV19; d_call: TRBD1; clone_size: -; cdr3_nt: TGTGCCAGTAGTCGGGACAGGGGGTTACGGGGCTACACCTTC; cdr3_aa: CASSRDRGLRGYTF
j_call: TRBJ1-1; v_call: TRBV5-1; d_call: -; clone_size: -; cdr3_nt: TGCGCCAGCAGCTTGGAGTTCGGGGGAGGCACTGAAGCTTTCTTT; cdr3_aa: CASSLEFGGGTEAFF
j_call: TRBJ2-3; v_call: TRBV5-1; d_call: -; clone_size: -; cdr3_nt: TGCGCCAGCAGCTCCCCAGGGGGCACAGATACGCAGTATTTT; cdr3_aa: CASSSPGGTDTQYF
j_call: TRBJ2-2; v_call: TRBV5-1; d_call: TRBD2; clone_size: -; cdr3_nt: TGCGCCAGCAGCTTGGCCGGACTAGCGGGAGGCTTACCCGGGGAGCTGTTTTTT; cdr3_aa: CASSLAGLAGGLPGELFF
j_call: TRBJ1-1; v_call: TRBV3-1/TRBV3-2; d_call: TRBD1; clone_size: -; cdr3_nt: TGTGCCAGCAGCCAATCGGACAGGGGATATTCCGAAGCTTTCTTT; cdr3_aa: CASSQSDRGYSEAFF
j_call: TRBJ2-1; v_call: TRBV5-1; d_call: TRBD2; clone_size: -; cdr3_nt: TGCGCCAGCAGCACCACCGGACTAGCGGGGGAAACACAGTTCTTC; cdr3_aa: CASSTTGLAGETQFF
j_call: TRBJ1-2; v_call: TRBV4-3; d_call: -; clone_size: -; cdr3_nt: TGCGCCAGCAGCCAAGATACGGGTGGAAATCAGGGCTACACCTTC; cdr3_aa: CASSQDTGGNQGYTF
j_call: TRBJ1-1; v_call: TRBV2; d_call: TRBD1; clone_size: -; cdr3_nt: TGTGCCAGCAGCTTCGACAGGGGAGTGACTGAAGCTTTCTTT; cdr3_aa: CASSFDRGVTEAFF
j_call: TRBJ2-2; v_call: TRBV3-1/TRBV3-2; d_call: -; clone_size: -; cdr3_nt: TGTGCCAGCAGCCAAGAGACTGGGGGCCGGGTCGAGAACACCGGGGAGCTGTTTTTT; cdr3_aa: CASSQETGGRVENTGELFF
j_call: TRBJ2-1; v_call: TRBV29-1; d_call: TRBD2; clone_size: once; cdr3_nt: TGCAGCGCTAGACTAGCGGGGGGCTACAATGAGCAGTTCTTC; cdr3_aa: CSARLAGGYNEQFF
j_call: TRBJ1-4; v_call: TRBV5-1; d_call: -; clone_size: -; cdr3_nt: TGCGCCAGCAGCTCCCGCGCGGGGGCCTTGGGTGAAAAACTGTTTTTT; cdr3_aa: CASSSRAGALGEKLFF
j_call: TRBJ2-1; v_call: TRBV3-1/TRBV3-2; d_call: -; clone_size: -; cdr3_nt: TGTGCCAGCCATCAATCTAGCGGAGGGGACAACAATGAGCAGTTCTTC; cdr3_aa: CASHQSSGGDNNEQFF
j_call: TRBJ1-1; v_call: TRBV12-3/TRBV12-4; d_call: -; clone_size: -; cdr3_nt: TGTGCCAGCAGCCGTGAGAGGAACACTGAAGCTTTCTTT; cdr3_aa: CASSRERNTEAFF
j_call: TRBJ2-5; v_call: TRBV5-8; d_call: -; clone_size: -; cdr3_nt: TGTGCCAGCAGCTTGGGGGACAACCCCAGGGAGACCCAGTACTTC; cdr3_aa: CASSLGDNPRETQYF
j_call: TRBJ1-5; v_call: TRBV6-5; d_call: -; clone_size: -; cdr3_nt: TGTGCCAGCAGCTCCAAACAGGCGAGCAATCAGCCCCAGCATTTT; cdr3_aa: CASSSKQASNQPQHF
j_call: TRBJ2-2; v_call: TRBV11-1; d_call: TRBD1; clone_size: -; cdr3_nt: TGTGCCAGCAGGAAGCCCGGACAGGGGAACACCGGGGAGCTGTTTTTT; cdr3_aa: CASRKPGQGNTGELFF
j_call: TRBJ1-1; v_call: TRBV7-9; d_call: TRBD1; clone_size: few; cdr3_nt: TGTGCCAGCAGCTCCGCGCAGGGGGCGCGGACTGAAGCTTTCTTT; cdr3_aa: CASSSAQGARTEAFF
j_call: TRBJ2-7; v_call: TRBV6-5; d_call: -; clone_size: -; cdr3_nt: TGTGCCAGCAGCCGGGACTCAACCTACGAGCAGTACTTC; cdr3_aa: CASSRDSTYEQYF